These T cell receptor beta chains were read from a single sample in a study of OX40 agonist ivuxolimab in advanced cancers. Sequenced by immunoSEQ multiplex PCR; TCRdb stores in-frame clones only, minus some. The sample lists 55,000 to 70,000 clones, about 85% occurring once. The sequenced sample was CD4+ or CD8+ T cells sorted from blood, obtained in a trial of the OX40 agonist ivuxolimab. The source of these receptors is an adult with an advanced solid tumor such as melanoma, head and neck, liver or kidney cancer. Both conserved end residues are part of each CDR3. The D gene is left open where the match is weak. Clone size is given for some rows only: seen once, a few or many times, or a class if the clone is expanded.

cdr3_aa,cdr3_nt,j_call,clone_size,v_call,d_call
CASSFANQPQHF,TGTGCCAGCAGTTTCGCGAATCAGCCCCAGCATTTT,TRBJ1-5,.,TRBV28,.
CASSLATGGRTEAFF,TGTGCCAGCAGCTTAGCAACAGGGGGCAGAACTGAAGCTTTCTTT,TRBJ1-1,.,TRBV7-6,TRBD1
CASSTFFGEQFF,TGTGCCAGTAGTACCTTCTTTGGTGAGCAGTTCTTC,TRBJ2-1,.,TRBV19,.
CASSQASFGPTEAFF,TGCGCCAGCAGCCAAGCTTCCTTTGGACCTACTGAAGCTTTCTTT,TRBJ1-1,.,TRBV4-3,.
CASSLVSGGDTEAFF,TGTGCCAGCAGCTTAGTTTCAGGGGGAGACACTGAAGCTTTCTTT,TRBJ1-1,.,TRBV7-2,TRBD1
CARSLEAQKQFF,TGTGCCAGAAGCTTGGAAGCCCAGAAGCAGTTCTTC,TRBJ2-1,once,TRBV5-3,.
CASSPEEALYEQYF,TGTGCCAGCAGCCCCGAGGAGGCACTCTACGAGCAGTACTTC,TRBJ2-7,.,TRBV28,.
CASSDYFGYTF,TGCGCCAGCAGCGATTATTTCGGCTACACCTTC,TRBJ1-2,few,TRBV5-1,.
CASSTGRAYEQYF,TGTGCCAGTTCAACAGGGAGGGCCTACGAGCAGTACTTC,TRBJ2-7,.,TRBV7-9,.
CASSLGTGLGGNTDTQYF,TGTGCCAGCAGCTTGGGGACAGGGCTCGGAGGGAACACAGATACGCAGTATTTT,TRBJ2-3,.,TRBV5-4,TRBD1
CASSPGRTSYNEQFF,TGTGCCAGCTCACCGGGGCGGACCTCCTACAATGAGCAGTTCTTC,TRBJ2-1,.,TRBV18,.
CASSPNGLAVSYEQYF,TGTGCCAGCAGCCCGAACGGGCTAGCGGTATCCTACGAGCAGTACTTC,TRBJ2-7,.,TRBV5-6,TRBD2
CAIRDDSNTGELFF,TGTGCCATCAGAGACGACTCGAACACCGGGGAGCTGTTTTTT,TRBJ2-2,.,TRBV10-3,.
CASSLTERVVLSTDTQYF,TGTGCCAGCAGCTTAACCGAGCGGGTGGTCCTCAGCACAGATACGCAGTATTTT,TRBJ2-3,.,TRBV7-6,.
CASSLLAVQETQYF,TGCGCCAGCAGCTTGTTGGCAGTTCAAGAGACCCAGTACTTC,TRBJ2-5,.,TRBV5-1,.
CASSLSGDGNTIYF,TGTGCCAGCAGTTTATCTGGTGACGGAAACACCATATATTTT,TRBJ1-3,.,TRBV27,.
CASSVAQGHTTDTQYF,TGTGCCAGCAGCGTGGCCCAGGGACACACCACAGATACGCAGTATTTT,TRBJ2-3,once,TRBV9,.
CASSLFENTGELFF,TGTGCCAGCAGCTTATTCGAGAACACCGGGGAGCTGTTTTTT,TRBJ2-2,.,TRBV7-9,.
CASSLRGNEQFF,TGTGCCAGCAGCTTACGGGGCAATGAGCAGTTCTTC,TRBJ2-1,.,TRBV7-9,.
CASSERGDGKAFF,TGTGCCAGCAGTGAACGTGGGGATGGTAAGGCTTTCTTT,TRBJ1-1,.,TRBV2,.
CASSPLRGTSGSKDYEQYF,TGTGCCAGCTCACCGTTACGAGGGACTAGCGGGAGCAAGGACTACGAGCAGTACTTC,TRBJ2-7,.,TRBV18,TRBD2
CASTVVYALFDEQFF,TGTGCCAGCACTGTCGTCTACGCCTTATTTGATGAGCAGTTCTTC,TRBJ2-1,few,TRBV19,.
CASSFYIAGGETQYF,TGTGCCAGCAGCTTCTACATAGCGGGAGGGGAGACCCAGTACTTC,TRBJ2-5,.,TRBV7-8,TRBD2
CASSAWKGDALGGYTF,TGTGCCAGCAGTGCCTGGAAAGGGGATGCCCTCGGGGGCTACACCTTC,TRBJ1-2,.,TRBV2,.
CASSYRGSLRGNEQFF,TGTGCCAGCAGTTACCGGGGAAGTTTAAGGGGAAATGAGCAGTTCTTC,TRBJ2-1,.,TRBV27,.
CASSDPSSGSGEETQYF,TGTGCCAGCAGTGACCCATCGAGCGGGAGTGGGGAAGAGACCCAGTACTTC,TRBJ2-5,few,TRBV2,TRBD2
CASSFLTSASYEQYF,TGTGCCAGCAGTTTCCTGACTAGCGCCTCCTACGAGCAGTACTTC,TRBJ2-7,.,TRBV28,TRBD2
CASSVPPEGTEAFF,TGTGCCAGCAGCGTACCCCCCGAGGGCACTGAAGCTTTCTTT,TRBJ1-1,once,TRBV9,.
CASSLEAGGRETQYF,TGTGCCAGCAGCTTAGAAGCAGGGGGGCGGGAGACCCAGTACTTC,TRBJ2-5,.,TRBV7-9,.
CASSFGGLSNYGYTF,TGTGCCAGCAGTTTCGGAGGGCTGTCTAACTATGGCTACACCTTC,TRBJ1-2,.,TRBV27,.
CASSVGPPIAPYEQYF,TGTGCCAGCAGCGTAGGCCCCCCCATTGCACCCTACGAGCAGTACTTC,TRBJ2-7,.,TRBV9,.
CASSQEFLATAKNIQYF,TGCGCCAGCAGCCAAGAATTCCTAGCGACAGCCAAAAACATTCAGTACTTC,TRBJ2-4,.,TRBV4-3,.
CASSLTSGVYNEQFF,TGTGCCAGCAGCCTAACTAGCGGGGTTTACAATGAGCAGTTCTTC,TRBJ2-1,.,TRBV14,TRBD2
CASSFIRGLEQYF,TGTGCCAGCAGCTTCATTAGGGGGCTCGAGCAGTACTTC,TRBJ2-7,.,TRBV5-8,TRBD1
CTSQGQSTGELFF,TGTACCAGCCAGGGACAGTCCACCGGGGAGCTGTTTTTT,TRBJ2-2,.,TRBV19,TRBD1
CASSPGGSLEETQYF,TGTGCCAGCAGCCCCGGGGGCTCCCTTGAGGAGACCCAGTACTTC,TRBJ2-5,.,TRBV7-2,.
CARSLAGTGNQPQHF,TGTGCCAGAAGCTTGGCCGGGACAGGCAATCAGCCCCAGCATTTT,TRBJ1-5,.,TRBV5-3,TRBD1
CASSLGYEQYF,TGTGCCAGCAGTCTAGGCTACGAGCAGTACTTC,TRBJ2-7,.,TRBV28,.
CASSAAQGNTEAFF,TGTGCCAGCTCAGCGGCACAGGGGAACACTGAAGCTTTCTTT,TRBJ1-1,.,TRBV18,.
CASSFPTGRGGTEAFF,TGTGCCAGCAGTTTTCCAACAGGGAGAGGTGGCACTGAAGCTTTCTTT,TRBJ1-1,.,TRBV28,.
CASSLGATNEKLFF,TGTGCCAGCAGCCTGGGGGCAACTAATGAAAAACTGTTTTTT,TRBJ1-4,.,TRBV5-6,.
CASSIVDRNIQYF,TGTGCCAGTAGTATAGTTGACAGGAACATTCAGTACTTC,TRBJ2-4,.,TRBV19,.
CASSLAVSANSYEQYF,TGTGCCAGCAGCTTAGCGGTGTCAGCAAACTCCTACGAGCAGTACTTC,TRBJ2-7,.,TRBV7-2,.
CASSRGLLNQPQHF,TGTGCCAGCAGCCGTGGACTGCTAAATCAGCCCCAGCATTTT,TRBJ1-5,.,TRBV28,.
CASSLSVRNTGELFF,TGTGCCAGCAGCTTATCAGTGAGGAACACCGGGGAGCTGTTTTTT,TRBJ2-2,.,TRBV5-5,.
CASSLSTGGYNEQFF,TGTGCCAGCAGCTTATCAACAGGGGGTTACAATGAGCAGTTCTTC,TRBJ2-1,.,TRBV7-2,TRBD1
CAWSVLGFAGNTIYF,TGTGCCTGGAGTGTACTAGGGTTCGCTGGAAACACCATATATTTT,TRBJ1-3,.,TRBV30,.
CASSSGLAENTGELFF,TGTGCCAGCAGCTCCGGACTAGCGGAGAACACCGGGGAGCTGTTTTTT,TRBJ2-2,.,TRBV7-9,TRBD2
CASSEIWIGRTGEQFF,TGCGCCAGCAGTGAGATCTGGATAGGGCGTACCGGTGAGCAGTTCTTC,TRBJ2-1,.,TRBV10-2,.
CASSLTNQETQYF,TGTGCCAGCAGTTTAACCAACCAAGAGACCCAGTACTTC,TRBJ2-5,.,TRBV27,.
CASSPYEAANTEAFF,TGTGCCAGCAGCCCCTACGAAGCGGCGAACACTGAAGCTTTCTTT,TRBJ1-1,.,TRBV9,.
CASSATGGIGNQPQHF,TGTGCCAGCAGCGCGACAGGCGGTATAGGCAATCAGCCCCAGCATTTT,TRBJ1-5,.,TRBV7-2,.